The present TCR beta chain was sequenced within a study of blood T cells in healthy people across ages. Overall study results and limits: Strong correlation existed between TCR beta diversity and naive T cell percentage.

Remarks on this clonotype: No antigen is known for it.

The authors ran a second PCR of about 6 to 11 cycles using a sample-barcoded 5' primer and a J-beta primer mix. Each cDNA molecule received a tag from a template-switch adaptor that had 12 random nucleotides. Each CDR3 protein is one row after TCRdb ran MiXCR on the 5' RACE reads. The sample shows more than 800,000 distinct CDR3 sequences, under 45% of them seen only once. Per sample, no less than 5 micrograms of total RNA were extracted. Germline V lookup: CDR1 LGHNA, CDR2 YNFKEQ. This CDR3 comprises 15 residues. J was trimmed by 2 bases and V by 0 bases; bases with no gene match: 3. Specimen: blood. This TCR was recovered from a woman between 55 and 75 years old in good health. J is TRBJ1-2 and V is TRBV4-2, with 7 bases identical to TRBD1. The CDR3 DNA follows: TGTGCCAGCAGCCAAGATTGGGACAGCAACTATGGCTACACCTTC. Translation: CASSQDWDSNYGYTF.